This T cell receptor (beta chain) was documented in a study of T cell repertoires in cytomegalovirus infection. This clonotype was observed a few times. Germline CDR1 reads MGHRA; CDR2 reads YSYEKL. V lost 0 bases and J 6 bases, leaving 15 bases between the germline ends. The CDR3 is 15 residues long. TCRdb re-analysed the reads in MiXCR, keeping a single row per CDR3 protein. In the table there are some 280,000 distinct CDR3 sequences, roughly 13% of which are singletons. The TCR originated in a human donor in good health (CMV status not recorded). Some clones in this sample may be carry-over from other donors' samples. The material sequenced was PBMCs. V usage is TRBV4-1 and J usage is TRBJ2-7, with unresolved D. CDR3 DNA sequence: TGCGCCAGCAGCCAAGAACACAGCCTCTATAGCGAGCAGTACTTC. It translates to CASSQEHSLYSEQYF.